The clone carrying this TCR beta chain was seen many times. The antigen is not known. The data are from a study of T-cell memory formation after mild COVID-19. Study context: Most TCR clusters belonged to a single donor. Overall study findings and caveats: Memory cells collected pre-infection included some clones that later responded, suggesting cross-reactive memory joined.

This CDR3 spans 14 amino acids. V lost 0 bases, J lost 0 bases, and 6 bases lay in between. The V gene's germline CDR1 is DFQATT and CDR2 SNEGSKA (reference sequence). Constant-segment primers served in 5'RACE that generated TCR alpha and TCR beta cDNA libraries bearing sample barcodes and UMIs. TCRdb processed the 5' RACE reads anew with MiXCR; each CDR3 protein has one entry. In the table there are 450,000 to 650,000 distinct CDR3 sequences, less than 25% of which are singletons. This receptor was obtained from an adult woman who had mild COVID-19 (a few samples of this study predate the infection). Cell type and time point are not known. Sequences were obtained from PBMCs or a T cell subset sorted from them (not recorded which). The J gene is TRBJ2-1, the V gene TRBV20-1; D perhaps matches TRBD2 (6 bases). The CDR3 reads CSARDGSSYNEQFF. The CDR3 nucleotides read TGCAGTGCTAGAGACGGGAGCTCCTACAATGAGCAGTTCTTC.